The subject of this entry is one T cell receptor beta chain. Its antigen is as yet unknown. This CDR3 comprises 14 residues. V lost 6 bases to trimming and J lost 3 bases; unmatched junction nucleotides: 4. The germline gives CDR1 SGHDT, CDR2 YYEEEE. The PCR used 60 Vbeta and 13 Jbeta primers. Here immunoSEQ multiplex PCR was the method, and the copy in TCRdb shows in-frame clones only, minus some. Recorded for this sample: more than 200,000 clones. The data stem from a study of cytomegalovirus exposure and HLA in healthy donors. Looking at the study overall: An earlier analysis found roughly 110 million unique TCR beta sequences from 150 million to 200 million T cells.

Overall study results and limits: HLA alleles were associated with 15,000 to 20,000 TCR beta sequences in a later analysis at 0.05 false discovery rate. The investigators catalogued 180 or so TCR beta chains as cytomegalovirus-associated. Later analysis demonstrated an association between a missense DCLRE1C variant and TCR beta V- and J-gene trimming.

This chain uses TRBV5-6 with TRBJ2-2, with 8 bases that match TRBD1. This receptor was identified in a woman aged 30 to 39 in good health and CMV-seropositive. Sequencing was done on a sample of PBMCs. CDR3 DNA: TGTGCCAGCACCGGGACAGGCCACACCGGGGAGCTGTTTTTT. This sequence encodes CASTGTGHTGELFF.